A single TCR beta chain is shown here with its context. Its antigen is not identified. This entry belongs to a study of cytomegalovirus exposure and HLA in healthy donors. Study results and limitations: Immune exposure information available was restricted to CMV serostatus. Later work found most CMV-associated TCR beta chains apparently HLA-restricted. In a later analysis, TCR beta V- and J-gene trimming showed a link to a missense DCLRE1C variant. An Asian-associated ancestry cluster reportedly showed fewer N-insertions than the approximately 600-donor mean in a later analysis.

Germline CDR1 and CDR2: SGHTA and FQGNSA. CDR3 length equals 14 residues. V lost 3 bases and J 2 bases, leaving 8 bases between the germline ends. The PCR made use of 60 Vbeta and 13 Jbeta primers. Sequencing used immunoSEQ multiplex PCR; TCRdb keeps in-frame clones, though not all of them. This sample has approximately 140,000 clones, with 70% to 80% found just once. This sequence originates from a woman between 35 and 50 years old in good health and CMV-seropositive. Material for sequencing was PBMCs. This chain links TRBV7-2 with TRBJ2-1, with D perhaps matching TRBD1 (5 bases). CDR3 protein: CASSFAGTYNEQFF. In DNA, the CDR3 is TGTGCCAGCAGCTTTGCAGGGACCTACAATGAGCAGTTCTTC.